These T cell receptor beta chains were read from a single sample in a study of cytomegalovirus exposure and HLA in healthy donors. Method: immunoSEQ multiplex PCR; TCRdb's copy keeps in-frame clones and lacks some. The sample has 300,000 or so clones, almost 85% seen once. The sample comprised PBMCs. These receptors were taken from a woman between 40 and 50 years old in good health and CMV-seropositive. CDR3s include the opening cysteine and the closing phenylalanine or tryptophan. A D gene is named only where the DNA matches it firmly. Clone sizes are given selectively: once, few, many, or a class where the clone is expanded.

size,length,V,D,J,CDR3,DNA
-,13,TRBV11-2,-,TRBJ2-3,CASSLQAADTQYF,TGTGCCAGCAGCTTGCAAGCGGCAGATACGCAGTATTTT
-,16,TRBV6-6,TRBD1,TRBJ2-4,CASSYERGLGKNIQYF,TGTGCCAGCAGTTACGAAAGGGGGCTAGGCAAAAACATTCAGTACTTC
-,16,TRBV30,TRBD2,TRBJ2-1,CAYGTSGKGAYNEQFF,TGTGCCTACGGGACTAGCGGAAAGGGGGCCTACAATGAGCAGTTCTTC
-,18,TRBV5-8,TRBD1,TRBJ1-4,CASSLEFFTGTVNEKLFF,TGTGCCAGCAGCTTGGAATTTTTTACCGGGACAGTTAATGAAAAACTGTTTTTT
once,15,TRBV6-6,TRBD2,TRBJ2-7,CASRNGLAGAYEQYF,TGTGCCAGCAGAAATGGACTAGCGGGAGCATACGAGCAGTACTTC
-,15,TRBV4-3,-,TRBJ1-5,CASSQDAGDNQPQHF,TGCGCCAGCAGCCAAGATGCGGGGGACAATCAGCCCCAGCATTTT
-,16,TRBV4-1,TRBD2,TRBJ2-3,CASSQGGGYSTDTQYF,TGCGCCAGCAGCCAAGGGGGGGGATACTCCACAGATACGCAGTATTTT
-,11,TRBV10-3,-,TRBJ2-3,CAISTQDTQYF,TGTGCCATCAGCACCCAGGATACGCAGTATTTT
-,17,TRBV12-1,-,TRBJ2-5,CASSQFPTPDRAETQYF,TGTGCCAGCAGCCAGTTCCCTACACCTGACAGGGCAGAGACCCAGTACTTC
-,17,TRBV18,-,TRBJ2-1,CASSPLMMASVNNEQFF,TGTGCCAGCTCACCACTTATGATGGCTAGCGTAAACAATGAGCAGTTCTTC
-,16,TRBV9,TRBD1,TRBJ2-5,CASSVGLDRSGETQYF,TGTGCCAGCAGCGTAGGGTTGGACAGGTCGGGCGAGACCCAGTACTTC
-,14,TRBV7-2,-,TRBJ2-3,CASSLGLSTDTQYF,TGTGCCAGCAGCTTAGGACTATCCACAGATACGCAGTATTTT
-,13,TRBV5-1,-,TRBJ2-1,CASSLGAYNEQFF,TGCGCCAGCAGCCTGGGGGCGTACAATGAGCAGTTCTTC
-,15,TRBV15,-,TRBJ2-5,CATSRPRGARETQYF,TGTGCCACCAGCAGACCCCGCGGGGCCAGAGAGACCCAGTACTTC
-,14,TRBV30,TRBD1,TRBJ2-7,CAWSSKDRGNEQYF,TGTGCCTGGAGTTCCAAGGACAGGGGCAACGAGCAGTACTTC
-,12,TRBV19,-,TRBJ1-2,CASSSDTYGYTF,TGTGCCAGTAGTTCCGACACCTATGGCTACACCTTC
-,14,TRBV30,TRBD1,TRBJ2-3,CAWRGTGGPDTQYF,TGTGCCTGGAGGGGGACAGGGGGTCCAGATACGCAGTATTTT
-,15,TRBV9,TRBD1,TRBJ2-5,CASSVWTGGQETQYF,TGTGCCAGCAGCGTATGGACAGGGGGACAAGAGACCCAGTACTTC
-,16,TRBV18,TRBD1,TRBJ1-1,CASSPATPQGPAEAFF,TGTGCCAGCTCACCAGCCACACCACAGGGGCCCGCTGAAGCTTTCTTT
-,14,TRBV30,-,TRBJ2-7,CAWTRRVREDKQYF,TGTGCCTGGACCCGAAGGGTTAGGGAGGACAAGCAGTACTTC
-,13,TRBV7-9,-,TRBJ2-4,CASSASQGNIQYF,TGTGCCAGCAGCGCCTCCCAGGGTAACATTCAGTACTTC
-,15,TRBV27,-,TRBJ1-2,CASSLLGGEIYGYTF,TGTGCCAGCAGTTTATTAGGGGGAGAGATCTATGGCTACACCTTC
-,16,TRBV4-1,TRBD2,TRBJ2-5,CASSQGRAGGQETQYF,TGCGCCAGCAGCCAAGGCAGAGCGGGAGGTCAGGAGACCCAGTACTTC
few,14,TRBV19,TRBD2,TRBJ2-1,CASSLGGDYNEQFF,TGTGCCAGTAGTCTCGGGGGGGATTACAATGAGCAGTTCTTC
-,14,TRBV9,-,TRBJ2-1,CASSAGNRNNEQFF,TGTGCCAGCAGCGCCGGGAACCGGAACAATGAGCAGTTCTTC
-,13,TRBV2,-,TRBJ2-5,CASKRQYQETQYF,TGTGCCAGCAAGAGACAGTACCAAGAGACCCAGTACTTC
-,13,TRBV4-2,-,TRBJ2-1,CASSQDELDEQFF,TGTGCCAGCAGCCAAGATGAGCTTGATGAGCAGTTCTTC
-,14,TRBV30,TRBD2,TRBJ2-5,CAWSGTSGPAVQYF,TGTGCCTGGAGCGGGACTAGCGGGCCCGCGGTCCAGTACTTC
-,14,TRBV2,TRBD1,TRBJ2-7,CASSGQDSSYEQYF,TGTGCCAGCAGCGGACAGGACAGCTCCTACGAGCAGTACTTC
-,16,TRBV4-3,-,TRBJ2-1,CASSQDQLPTYNEQFF,TGCGCCAGCAGCCAAGATCAACTCCCAACCTACAATGAGCAGTTCTTC
-,16,TRBV4-2,TRBD2,TRBJ2-7,CASSREPGLGDYEQYF,TGTGCCAGCAGCCGAGAACCGGGACTAGGGGACTACGAGCAGTACTTC
few,16,TRBV18,TRBD1,TRBJ1-5,CASSPRDRTFNQPQHF,TGTGCCAGCTCTCCTAGGGACAGGACCTTCAATCAGCCCCAGCATTTT
-,13,TRBV30,-,TRBJ2-1,CAWSEAGYNEQFF,TGTGCCTGGAGTGAGGCGGGGTACAATGAGCAGTTCTTC
-,14,TRBV6-6,TRBD1,TRBJ1-5,CASRRTGGDQPQHF,TGTGCCAGCAGACGGACAGGGGGGGATCAGCCCCAGCATTTT